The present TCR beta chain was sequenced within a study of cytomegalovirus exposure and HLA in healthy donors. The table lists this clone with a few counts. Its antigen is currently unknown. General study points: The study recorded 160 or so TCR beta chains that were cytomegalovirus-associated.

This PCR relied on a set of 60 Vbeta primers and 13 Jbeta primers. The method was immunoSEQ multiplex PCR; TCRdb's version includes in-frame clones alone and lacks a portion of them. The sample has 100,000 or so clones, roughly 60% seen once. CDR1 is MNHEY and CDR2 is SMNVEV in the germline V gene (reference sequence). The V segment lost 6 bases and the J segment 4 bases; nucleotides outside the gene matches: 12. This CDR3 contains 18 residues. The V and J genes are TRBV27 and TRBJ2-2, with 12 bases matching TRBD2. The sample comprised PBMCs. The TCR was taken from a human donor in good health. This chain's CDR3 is CASRAWLAGGPSTGELFF. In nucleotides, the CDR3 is TGTGCCAGCAGAGCTTGGCTAGCGGGAGGGCCGAGCACCGGGGAGCTGTTTTTT.